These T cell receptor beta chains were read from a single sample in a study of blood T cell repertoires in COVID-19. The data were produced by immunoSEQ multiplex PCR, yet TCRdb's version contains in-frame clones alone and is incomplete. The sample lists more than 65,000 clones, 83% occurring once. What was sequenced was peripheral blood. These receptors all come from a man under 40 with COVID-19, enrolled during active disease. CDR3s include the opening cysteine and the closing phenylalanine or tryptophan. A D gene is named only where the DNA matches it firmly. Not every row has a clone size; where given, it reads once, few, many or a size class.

CSASPLSTDTQYF	TGCAGTGCTAGTCCCCTCAGCACAGATACGCAGTATTTT	few	.	TRBJ2-3	TRBV20-1
CASSRTGFIETQYF	TGTGCCAGCAGTAGGACAGGATTTATCGAGACCCAGTACTTC	.	TRBD1	TRBJ2-5	TRBV6-5
CASGKTGTNTEAFF	TGTGCCAGCGGAAAGACAGGGACGAACACTGAAGCTTTCTTT	once	TRBD1	TRBJ1-1	TRBV6-5
CASSIELGISGELFF	TGTGCCAGTAGTATAGAACTAGGAATTTCCGGGGAGCTGTTTTTT	.	.	TRBJ2-2	TRBV19
CASSLWQGTEAFF	TGTGCCAGCAGCTTATGGCAGGGAACTGAAGCTTTCTTT	once	.	TRBJ1-1	TRBV7-3
CASSERQDTGYTF	TGTGCCAGCAGTGAACGACAGGATACTGGCTACACCTTC	.	.	TRBJ1-2	TRBV2
CASSIRGGFGDIQYF	TGTGCCAGTAGTATTAGAGGGGGATTTGGGGACATTCAGTACTTC	.	.	TRBJ2-4	TRBV19
CASSDEAGVNEQFF	TGTGCCAGCAGTGACGAGGCCGGGGTCAATGAGCAGTTCTTC	.	.	TRBJ2-1	TRBV6-4
CASKGQTYGYTF	TGTGCCAGCAAGGGACAGACTTATGGCTACACCTTC	.	TRBD1	TRBJ1-2	TRBV28
CATSEPVTGNSQYF	TGTGCCACCAGTGAACCCGTGACAGGGAATTCGCAGTATTTT	.	TRBD1	TRBJ2-3	TRBV24-1
CASSSQPAGRRGYTF	TGTGCCAGCAGCTCCCAACCGGCGGGTCGGCGTGGCTACACCTTC	.	.	TRBJ1-2	TRBV9
CATQRGTEAFF	TGTGCCACCCAGAGGGGGACTGAAGCTTTCTTT	.	.	TRBJ1-1	TRBV6-5
CATSDAETGLSSEKFF	TGTGCCACCAGTGATGCGGAAACAGGGTTATCGTCCGAAAAGTTCTTC	few	.	TRBJ2-1	TRBV24-1
CASDPNGGTNEKLFF	TGTGCCAGTGACCCTAACGGGGGTACGAATGAAAAACTGTTTTTT	.	.	TRBJ1-4	TRBV9
CASSPDRQTNSPLHF	TGTGCCAGCAGCCCGGACAGGCAAACGAATTCACCCCTCCACTTT	.	TRBD1	TRBJ1-6	TRBV7-2
CASSPTGDSPLHF	TGTGCCAGCAGCCCGACAGGGGACTCACCCCTCCACTTT	.	TRBD1	TRBJ1-6	TRBV6-6
CASSLDQGQSGSGNTIYF	TGTGCCAGCAGCCTAGATCAGGGACAGTCGGGCTCTGGAAACACCATATATTTT	.	TRBD1	TRBJ1-3	TRBV7-2
CASSLLPGGNTEAFF	TGTGCCAGCAGCTTACTGCCAGGGGGGAACACTGAAGCTTTCTTT	few	TRBD1	TRBJ1-1	TRBV7-2
CASWDSWNQPQHF	TGTGCCAGCTGGGACAGTTGGAATCAGCCCCAGCATTTT	.	TRBD1	TRBJ1-5	TRBV28
CSIVRDRGIGQYF	TGCAGCATCGTTCGGGACAGGGGAATTGGGCAGTACTTC	once	TRBD1	TRBJ2-7	TRBV29-1
CASTGRGTGGRQPQHF	TGTGCCAGCACCGGCAGGGGGACAGGGGGTCGTCAGCCCCAGCATTTT	.	TRBD1	TRBJ1-5	TRBV28
CASGGGYSYNEQFF	TGTGCCAGCGGTGGCGGCTATTCCTACAATGAGCAGTTCTTC	.	.	TRBJ2-1	TRBV9
CASELASYNEQFF	TGTGCCAGCGAGCTAGCGTCCTACAATGAGCAGTTCTTC	.	.	TRBJ2-1	TRBV7-9
CASRRDYPLYEQYF	TGTGCCAGCAGGCGGGACTACCCCCTTTACGAGCAGTACTTC	.	TRBD2	TRBJ2-7	TRBV6-5
CASSGGREVQSYNEQFF	TGTGCCAGCAGTGGAGGGCGGGAGGTCCAATCCTACAATGAGCAGTTCTTC	.	TRBD2	TRBJ2-1	TRBV2
CASSGQDSQPQHF	TGTGCCAGCAGCGGGCAGGACAGTCAGCCCCAGCATTTT	.	.	TRBJ1-5	TRBV6-6
CSVGLAGGTSYEQYF	TGCAGCGTTGGACTAGCGGGAGGTACCTCCTACGAGCAGTACTTC	.	TRBD2	TRBJ2-7	TRBV29-1
CASSLGGVGGPETQYF	TGTGCCAGCAGTTTAGGTGGAGTCGGAGGTCCAGAGACCCAGTACTTC	.	.	TRBJ2-5	TRBV27
CAWSVLRASGRIRETQYF	TGTGCCTGGAGTGTACTCCGGGCTAGCGGGAGGATTAGGGAGACCCAGTACTTC	.	TRBD2	TRBJ2-5	TRBV30
CASSVPGEEEKLFF	TGTGCCAGCAGTGTACCAGGGGAAGAAGAAAAACTGTTTTTT	.	.	TRBJ1-4	TRBV25-1
CASSYSAGSGNTIYF	TGTGCCAGCAGTTACTCGGCAGGCTCTGGAAACACCATATATTTT	.	.	TRBJ1-3	TRBV6-5
CASSPPNPYEQYF	TGTGCCAGCTCACCGCCTAACCCCTACGAGCAGTACTTC	once	.	TRBJ2-7	TRBV18
CASSYSNGGGNEQYF	TGTGCCAGCAGTTACTCGAACGGGGGGGGGAACGAGCAGTACTTC	.	TRBD2	TRBJ2-7	TRBV6-5
CAIMGQGDGYTF	TGTGCCATCATGGGACAGGGGGATGGCTACACCTTC	once	TRBD1	TRBJ1-2	TRBV10-3
CASSQTSGEYTEAFF	TGCGCCAGCAGCCAAACAAGCGGGGAGTATACTGAAGCTTTCTTT	once	.	TRBJ1-1	TRBV4-1
CASSLDRGGRGYTF	TGTGCCAGCAGCTTGGACCGGGGGGGGAGAGGCTACACCTTC	.	.	TRBJ1-2	TRBV5-4
CASSPILGGYNSPLHF	TGTGCCAGCAGCCCCATCTTGGGGGGCTATAATTCACCCCTCCACTTT	.	.	TRBJ1-6	TRBV3-1/TRBV3-2
CASRVGQAYTGELFF	TGCGCATCAAGGGTGGGACAAGCTTACACCGGGGAGCTGTTTTTT	.	.	TRBJ2-2	TRBV5-1
CAISGGDGNQPQHF	TGTGCCATCAGTGGGGGGGATGGCAATCAGCCCCAGCATTTT	few	.	TRBJ1-5	TRBV10-3
CASSPSGRKQYF	TGTGCCAGCAGTCCTAGCGGGAGAAAGCAGTATTTT	few	TRBD2	TRBJ2-3	TRBV3-1/TRBV3-2
CASRLDRFSEKLFF	TGTGCCAGCAGGCTTGACAGGTTTTCTGAAAAACTGTTTTTT	.	.	TRBJ1-4	TRBV2
CASIDMGTVNYGYTF	TGTGCCAGTATCGATATGGGGACAGTTAACTATGGCTACACCTTC	.	TRBD1	TRBJ1-2	TRBV19
CASSNPRGSSGEQYF	TGTGCCAGCAGCAACCCCAGGGGGAGTTCGGGAGAGCAGTACTTC	.	TRBD1	TRBJ2-7	TRBV7-2
CAISEDWWAGLRTGELFF	TGTGCCATCAGTGAGGATTGGTGGGCGGGACTCCGGACCGGGGAGCTGTTTTTT	.	.	TRBJ2-2	TRBV10-3
CASSYGGGTYEQYF	TGTGCCAGCAGCTACGGGGGGGGAACCTACGAGCAGTACTTC	.	TRBD2	TRBJ2-7	TRBV7-2
CATSDRDSYYEQYF	TGTGCCACCAGTGATCGGGACTCCTACTACGAGCAGTACTTC	.	.	TRBJ2-7	TRBV24-1
CSVSRNYGYTF	TGCAGCGTTTCCCGTAACTATGGCTACACCTTC	.	.	TRBJ1-2	TRBV29-1
CSASSGGVPDTQYF	TGCAGTGCTAGTTCTGGAGGGGTCCCAGATACGCAGTATTTT	once	.	TRBJ2-3	TRBV20-1
CAGGDRSDANTGELFF	TGTGCCGGAGGAGACAGGTCCGACGCGAACACCGGGGAGCTGTTTTTT	.	.	TRBJ2-2	TRBV2
CASSTGTSGRLDEQFF	TGTGCCAGCAGTACTGGGACTAGCGGGAGGTTGGATGAGCAGTTCTTC	.	TRBD2	TRBJ2-1	TRBV27
CASGGRQGLNTEAFF	TGCGCCAGCGGTGGGAGACAGGGCTTGAACACTGAAGCTTTCTTT	.	TRBD1	TRBJ1-1	TRBV10-2
CASNRPGTVTDTQYF	TGTGCCAGCAACCGGCCCGGGACAGTCACAGATACGCAGTATTTT	.	TRBD1	TRBJ2-3	TRBV5-6
CASSLEGAFDEQFF	TGTGCCAGCAGTTTAGAGGGAGCTTTCGATGAGCAGTTCTTC	.	.	TRBJ2-1	TRBV28